These 30 T cell receptor beta chains came from one sample sequenced in a study of blood T cell repertoires in COVID-19. TCRdb's copy holds only in-frame clones and misses some; the assay was immunoSEQ multiplex PCR. The sample has some 320,000 clones, approximately 90% seen once. The sequenced material came from PBMCs or T cells enriched from blood (not recorded which). These receptors all stem from a woman in her twenties or thirties who had been exposed to COVID-19.

V and J are TRBV29-1 and TRBJ2-1, with D possibly being TRBD1 (5 bases). The CDR3 runs to 9 residues. Per the germline V gene, CDR1 is SQVTM and CDR2 is ANQGSEA. Trimming left V 4 bases short and J 15 bases short, with 10 bases between. The CDR3 DNA reads as TGCAGCGTTGGACTTGACAGGTTCTTC. Amino acids: CSVGLDRFF.

The chain joins TRBV6-1 to TRBJ2-7, with 7 bases fitting TRBD2. CDR3 length: 16 residues. V dropped 3 bases and J dropped 4; count of bases not matched to a gene: 12. Germline CDR1 and CDR2: MNHNS and SASEGT. CDR3 DNA: TGTGCCAGCAGTGACGGAGGACTAGACGGAAAGTACGAGCAGTACTTC. It translates to CASSDGGLDGKYEQYF.

The rearrangement uses TRBV7-6 and TRBJ2-5; TRBD2 agrees at 8 bases. The CDR3 runs 16 residues. With V trimmed by 4 bases and J by 1 base, 8 bases remained unmatched. In germline, CDR1 is SGHVS, CDR2 FNYEAQ. In DNA, the CDR3 is TGTGCCAGCAGCTCCCAGGGGCGGGGGGCCCAAGAGACCCAGTACTTC. Encoded protein: CASSSQGRGAQETQYF.

This clone came up once. The V gene is TRBV3-1 (or the pseudogene TRBV3-2), the J gene TRBJ2-4; D ambiguous. This CDR3 contains 12 residues. V dropped 3 bases and J dropped 5 bases, with 5 bases sitting between them. Germline CDR1 LGHDT, CDR2 YNNKEL (reference sequence). The CDR3 here is CASSQRQNIQYF. For the CDR3, the DNA is TGTGCCAGCAGCCAGCGGCAAAACATTCAGTACTTC.

The J gene is TRBJ2-1, the V gene TRBV2, with 7 bases lining up with TRBD2. Germline V gives CDR1 SNHLY, CDR2 FYNNEI. The CDR3 spans 16 residues. Trimming removed 3 bases from V and 2 bases from J; junction bases left unmatched: 7. The CDR3 region is CASSEGAGFTYNEQFF. The CDR3 nucleotides read TGTGCCAGCAGTGAGGGAGCGGGGTTCACCTACAATGAGCAGTTCTTC.

The rearrangement uses TRBV29-1 and TRBJ1-4; TRBD1 is a possible D gene (6 bases). The CDR3 totals 15 residues. V lost 4 bases and J 0 bases, leaving 12 bases between the germline ends. Germline V lookup: CDR1 SQVTM, CDR2 ANQGSEA. In DNA, the CDR3 is TGCAGCGTTGCGGCCAGGGGTGCAACTAATGAAAAACTGTTTTTT. This codes for CSVAARGATNEKLFF.

Only a few counts were recorded for this clone. The J gene is TRBJ1-2, the V gene TRBV2; D uncertain. The CDR3 is made up of 18 amino acids. Germline CDR1 SNHLY, CDR2 FYNNEI. V lost 1 base and J 4 bases, leaving 22 bases between the germline ends. CDR3: CASSEEKLLTRFGYGYTF. In nucleotides, the CDR3 is TGTGCCAGCAGTGAAGAGAAACTTCTGACACGTTTCGGCTATGGCTACACCTTC.

The chain uses TRBV6-5 and TRBJ2-3; the match to TRBD1 covers 7 bases. In germline, CDR1 is MNHEY, CDR2 SVGAGI. V was pared by 0 bases and J by 10 bases, with 4 bases of the junction left unmatched. The CDR3 runs to 13 residues. DNA for the CDR3: TGTGCCAGCAGTTACTCCGCAGGGGGATCGCAGTATTTT. It codes for CASSYSAGGSQYF.

V gene TRBV6-4 combines with J gene TRBJ1-1; 7 bases line up with TRBD1. The germline V gene has CDR1 MRHNA and CDR2 SNTAGT. Trimming cost V 4 bases and J 9 bases; bases outside gene matches: 5. This CDR3 has 12 amino acids. As DNA, the CDR3 is TGTGCCAGCAGTGGAGGGGGCCACAAAGCTTTCTTT. Amino acids: CASSGGGHKAFF.

The chain uses TRBV11-3 and TRBJ2-7, with D possibly TRBD2 on 5 matching bases. Trimming took off 5 bases at V and 2 bases at J, with 16 bases between the two ends. The CDR3 length is 15 residues. The V gene's germline CDR1 is SGHNT and CDR2 YENEEA. In DNA, the CDR3 is TGTGCCAGCAGCCCGGGGTGGGGAGACGCCTACGAGCAGTACTTC. Translating it yields CASSPGWGDAYEQYF.

This chain joins TRBV19 and TRBJ1-1; D gene uncertain. V was clipped by 5 bases and J by 0 bases, with 13 bases between them. This CDR3 is built from 15 residues. The germline gives CDR1 LNHDA, CDR2 SQIVND (reference sequence). The CDR3 region has the DNA TGTGCCAGTAGTTTGACAAGCACAATGAACACTGAAGCTTTCTTT. Amino acid sequence: CASSLTSTMNTEAFF.

This clone was seen a few times. The rearrangement uses TRBV18 and TRBJ1-6; D may be TRBD1 (6 bases). The CDR3 has 16 amino acids. V was clipped by 2 bases and J by 6 bases, with 14 bases between them. Germline-derived CDR1 and CDR2 are KGHSH and LQKENI. The CDR3 spells CASSPGATGLNSPLHF. CDR3 bases: TGTGCCAGCTCACCAGGAGCGACAGGCCTTAATTCACCCCTCCACTTT.

The CDR3: CASRGTVANYGYTF. CDR3 DNA: TGTGCCAGCAGGGGGACAGTAGCTAACTATGGCTACACCTTC. J is TRBJ1-2 and V is TRBV6-5, with 7 positions matching TRBD1. Germline V gene data show CDR1 as MNHEY and CDR2 as SVGAGI. The V and J ends lost 6 bases and 0 bases, in that order; junction bases with no gene match: 4. The CDR3 length is 14 residues.

The chain couples TRBV10-3 to TRBJ1-1, with D maybe TRBD1 (5 bases). Per germline, CDR1 ENHRY and CDR2 SYGVKD. Trimming removed 3 bases from V and 0 bases from J, with 14 bases in between. The CDR3 spans 16 residues. CDR3 protein: CAISEFGQPLNTEAFF. CDR3 bases: TGTGCCATCAGTGAATTCGGACAACCTTTGAACACTGAAGCTTTCTTT.

The V gene is TRBV7-6, the J gene TRBJ1-3; D is possibly TRBD1 (6 bases). In germline, CDR1 is SGHVS, CDR2 FNYEAQ. The CDR3 length is 16 residues. V was cut by 1 base and J by 0 bases, with 10 bases left in between. The CDR3 loop reads CASSLEGVNSGNTIYF. Here the CDR3 DNA reads TGTGCCAGCAGCTTAGAGGGGGTTAACTCTGGAAACACCATATATTTT. The entire variable domain, with the rest obtained from reference TRBV7-6 and TRBJ1-3, is as follows: GAGVSQSPRYKVTKRGQDVALRCDPISGHVSLYWYRQALGQGPEFLTYFNYEAQQDKSGLPNDRFSAERPEGSISTLTIQRTEQRDSAMYRCASSLEGVNSGNTIYFGEGSWLTVV.

The CDR3 DNA is TGTGCCTGGAGTGTTGGTTCCAGCACTGAAGCTTTCTTT. Its translation is CAWSVGSSTEAFF. The chain uses TRBV30 and TRBJ1-1; D gene unclear. CDR1 and CDR2 from the germline V gene are GTSNPN and SVGIG (reference sequence). CDR3 length equals 13 residues. V shed 0 bases and J shed 4 bases, with 9 bases lying between them.

The chain's CDR3 is CASSTRLAGGTRATDTQYF. CDR3 nucleotides: TGTGCCAGCAGTACCCGATTAGCGGGGGGTACGAGGGCAACAGATACGCAGTATTTT. The rearrangement links TRBV2 to TRBJ2-3, with TRBD2 matching over 10 bases. Per the germline V gene, CDR1 is SNHLY and CDR2 is FYNNEI. The CDR3 has 19 amino acids. V gave up 5 bases and J gave up 3 bases; unmatched junction bases: 17.

The chain recombines TRBV7-9 with TRBJ1-1; D possibly corresponds to TRBD1 (5 bases). Between the trimmed V and J ends, which lost 4 bases and 4 bases, there was a span of 19 bases. Germline loops: CDR1 SEHNR, CDR2 FQNEAQ (reference sequence). The CDR3 is 16 amino acids. The CDR3 region has the DNA TGTGCCAGCAGCTCCTCAGACCTTCCGGGGGGCACTGAAGCTTTCTTT. It encodes CASSSSDLPGGTEAFF.

This clone was detected only once. This chain connects TRBV12-5 to TRBJ1-1; D is undetermined. V gave up 6 bases and J gave up 4 bases, with 12 bases separating them. This CDR3 contains 13 residues. Looked up from germline, CDR1 is LGHNT and CDR2 is FRNRAP. The CDR3 sequence: CASGLAGITEAFF. The CDR3 region has the DNA TGTGCTAGTGGCCTGGCGGGAATCACTGAAGCTTTCTTT.

The chain employs TRBV28 and TRBJ1-5, with 7 bases lining up with TRBD1. CDR3 size: 14 residues. Germline CDR1 and CDR2: MDHEN and SYDVKM. The trim removed 5 bases at V and 4 bases at J, leaving 5 bases unmatched. This chain's CDR3 is CASSLVQGNQPQHF. The CDR3 nucleotides are TGTGCCAGCAGTCTAGTACAGGGGAATCAGCCCCAGCATTTT.

This clone was found once. The chain is built from TRBV7-2 and TRBJ1-6; the match to TRBD1 covers 7 bases. Germline V gene data show CDR1 as SGHTA and CDR2 as FQGNSA. The CDR3 loop spans 14 amino acids. J lost 11 bases, V lost 4 bases, and 8 bases had no gene match. CDR3 region: CASSSDRLGTPLHF. The CDR3 bases are TGTGCCAGCAGCTCGGACAGGCTCGGGACACCCCTCCACTTT.

The J gene is TRBJ2-1, the V gene TRBV11-3; D gene uncertain. Germline CDR1 reads SGHNT; CDR2 reads YENEEA. This CDR3 spans 12 amino acids. The germline V and J ends were trimmed by 6 bases and 7 bases, with 10 bases remaining between them. CDR3 residues: CASSLSANEQFF. CDR3 in DNA: TGTGCCAGCAGTCTGTCCGCGAATGAGCAGTTCTTC.

The rearrangement joins TRBV28 to TRBJ1-6; possibly TRBD1 for D (5 bases). This CDR3 spans 15 amino acids. CDR1 MDHEN and CDR2 SYDVKM come from the germline V gene. V was trimmed by 10 bases and J by 2 bases, leaving 15 bases between them. CDR3 DNA sequence: TGTGCCACCAGGGAACCGGGAACCTATAATTCACCCCTCCACTTT. It yields the protein CATREPGTYNSPLHF.

The chain recombines TRBV19 with TRBJ2-7; TRBD1 might be the D (6 bases). There are 14 residues in the CDR3. Germline V gene data show CDR1 as LNHDA and CDR2 as SQIVND (reference sequence). V was pared by 4 bases and J by 1 base, with 11 bases between. The CDR3 is CASSTRTASYEQYF. As DNA, the CDR3 is TGTGCCAGTAGTACGAGGACAGCGTCCTACGAGCAGTACTTC. The variable domain in full, completed from reference TRBV19 and TRBJ2-7, reads DGGITQSPKYLFRKEGQNVTLSCEQNLNHDAMYWYRQDPGQGLRLIYYSQIVNDFQKGDIAEGYSVSREKKESFPLTVTSAQKNPTAFYLCASSTRTASYEQYFGPGTRLTVT.

The chain combines TRBV5-6 with TRBJ1-1; no firm D call. Between the trimmed V and J ends, which lost 2 bases and 2 bases, there was a span of 7 bases. The CDR3 runs to 13 residues. Per germline, CDR1 SGHDT and CDR2 YYEEEE. The chain's CDR3 is CASSFRLNTEAFF. In nucleotides, the CDR3 is TGTGCCAGCAGCTTCAGGTTAAACACTGAAGCTTTCTTT. The full variable domain, with the rest looked up from reference TRBV5-6 and TRBJ1-1, is DAGVTQSPTHLIKTRGQQVTLRCSPKSGHDTVSWYQQALGQGPQFIFQYYEEEERQRGNFPDRFSGHQFPNYSSELNVNALLLGDSALYLCASSFRLNTEAFFGQGTRLTVV.

The chain employs TRBV19 and TRBJ1-6; 9 bases are a match to TRBD1. V lost 6 bases to trimming and J lost 10 bases; unmatched junction nucleotides: 16. Germline loops: CDR1 LNHDA, CDR2 SQIVND (reference sequence). There are 17 residues in the CDR3. CDR3 region: CASSYDGTGSASSPLHF. In nucleotides, the CDR3 is TGTGCCAGTAGCTACGATGGGACAGGGAGCGCAAGCTCACCCCTCCACTTT.

V usage is TRBV24-1 and J usage is TRBJ2-3, with 13 bases that match TRBD2. CDR1 KGHDR and CDR2 SFDVKD come from the germline V gene. J gave up 7 bases and V 5 bases, and 8 bases lay outside the gene matches. The CDR3 spans 16 residues. CDR3 in amino acids: CATSVGTSGAWYTQYF. The CDR3 region has the DNA TGTGCCACCAGTGTTGGGACTAGCGGGGCCTGGTATACGCAGTATTTT.

This chain connects TRBV30 to TRBJ2-1; 10 positions match TRBD2. CDR1 and CDR2 (germline): GTSNPN, SVGIG (reference sequence). J gave up 4 bases and V 5 bases, and 5 bases lay outside the gene matches. This CDR3 is built from 14 residues. CDR3 nucleotides: TGTGCCTGGTGGACTAGCGGATATTACAATGAGCAGTTCTTC. As protein: CAWWTSGYYNEQFF. Using reference TRBV30 and TRBJ2-1 for the parts outside the CDR3, the full variable domain is SQTIHQWPATLVQPVGSPLSLECTVEGTSNPNLYWYRQAAGRGLQLLFYSVGIGQISSEVPQNLSASRPQDRQFILSSKKLLLSDSGFYLCAWWTSGYYNEQFFGPGTRLTVL.

CDR3 loop: CASSPNKQDGYTF. Here the CDR3 DNA reads TGTGCCAGCTCACCAAATAAACAGGATGGCTACACCTTC. The J gene is TRBJ1-2, the V gene TRBV18; perhaps TRBD1 as D (5 bases). The CDR3 contains 13 residues. Trimming left V 2 bases short and J 6 bases short, with 10 bases between. Germline V gene lookup returns CDR1 KGHSH and CDR2 LQKENI.

The chain couples TRBV7-9 to TRBJ1-5; 7 bases match TRBD1. Germline-derived CDR1 and CDR2 are SEHNR and FQNEAQ (reference sequence). Trimming took 5 bases from V and 2 from J; bases not matched to a gene: 9. The CDR3 has 16 residues. This CDR3 is CASSPTGPARNQPQHF. CDR3 sequence (DNA): TGTGCCAGCAGCCCGACAGGGCCCGCACGCAATCAGCCCCAGCATTTT.